This T cell receptor beta chain was recovered during a study of beta chain features in type 1 diabetes. The CDR3 is 15 amino acids. After removal of 3 bases from V and 2 bases from J, the junction contained 7 bases not matched to a gene. The germline gives CDR1 SGHDT, CDR2 YYEEEE. The isolated RNA, all of it, was reverse transcribed, so expressed TCRB transcripts were what got sequenced. Produced via immunoSEQ multiplex PCR; TCRdb's table is partial and in-frame only. Among roughly 370,000 clones listed, about 14% were seen once. This TCR was sampled from a young man in good health. The rearrangement links TRBV5-6 to TRBJ2-5, with 7 bases lining up with TRBD2. The sample consisted of naive CD4+ T cells from blood. The CDR3 is CASSSAPGLQETQYF. The CDR3 coding sequence is TGTGCCAGCAGCTCGGCCCCGGGACTACAAGAGACCCAGTACTTC.